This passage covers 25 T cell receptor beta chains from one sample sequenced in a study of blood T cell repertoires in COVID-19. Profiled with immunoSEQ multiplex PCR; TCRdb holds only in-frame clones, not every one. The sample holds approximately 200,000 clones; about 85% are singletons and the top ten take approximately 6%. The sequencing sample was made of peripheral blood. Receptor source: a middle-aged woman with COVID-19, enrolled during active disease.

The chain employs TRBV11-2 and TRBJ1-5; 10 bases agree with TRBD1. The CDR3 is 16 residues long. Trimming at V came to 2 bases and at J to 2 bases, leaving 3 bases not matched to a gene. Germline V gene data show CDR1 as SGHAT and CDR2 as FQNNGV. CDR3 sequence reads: CASSLSGTGGNQPQHF. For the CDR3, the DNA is TGTGCCAGCAGCTTATCCGGGACAGGGGGCAATCAGCCCCAGCATTTT.

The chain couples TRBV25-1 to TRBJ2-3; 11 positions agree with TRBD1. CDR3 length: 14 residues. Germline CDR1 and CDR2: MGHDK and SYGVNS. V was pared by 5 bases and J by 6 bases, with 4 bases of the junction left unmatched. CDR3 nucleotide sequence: TGTGCCAGCAGTTTCCGGACAGGGGGCGATACGCAGTATTTT. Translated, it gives CASSFRTGGDTQYF.

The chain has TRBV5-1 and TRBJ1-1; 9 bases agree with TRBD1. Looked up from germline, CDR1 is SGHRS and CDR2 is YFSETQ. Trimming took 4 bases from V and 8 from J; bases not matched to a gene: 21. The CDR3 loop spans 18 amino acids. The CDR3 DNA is TGCGCCAGCAGCGTACTACAGGGGGCGAATATTGGTGGCCAAGAAGCTTTCTTT. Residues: CASSVLQGANIGGQEAFF.

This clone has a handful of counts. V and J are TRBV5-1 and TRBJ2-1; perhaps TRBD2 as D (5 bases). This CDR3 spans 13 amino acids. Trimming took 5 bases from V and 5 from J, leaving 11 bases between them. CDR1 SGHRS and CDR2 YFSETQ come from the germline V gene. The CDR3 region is CASSILEDNEQFF. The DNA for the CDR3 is TGCGCCAGCAGTATCCTGGAGGACAATGAGCAGTTCTTC. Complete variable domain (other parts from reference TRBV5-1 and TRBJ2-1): KAGVTQTPRYLIKTRGQQVTLSCSPISGHRSVSWYQQTPGQGLQFLFEYFSETQRNKGNFPGRFSGRQFSNSRSEMNVSTLELGDSALYLCASSILEDNEQFFGPGTRLTVL.

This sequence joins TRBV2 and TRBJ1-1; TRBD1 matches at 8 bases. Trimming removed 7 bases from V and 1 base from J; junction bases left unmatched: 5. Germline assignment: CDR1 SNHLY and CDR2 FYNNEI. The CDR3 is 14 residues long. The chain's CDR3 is CASTGQGKNTEAFF. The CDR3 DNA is TGTGCCAGCACCGGACAGGGAAAGAACACTGAAGCTTTCTTT.

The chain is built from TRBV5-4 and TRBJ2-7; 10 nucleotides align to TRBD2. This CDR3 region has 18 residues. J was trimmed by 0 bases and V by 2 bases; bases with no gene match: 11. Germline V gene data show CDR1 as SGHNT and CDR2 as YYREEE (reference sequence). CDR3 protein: CASSFVLSGGANSYEQYF. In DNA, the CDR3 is TGTGCCAGCAGCTTTGTCCTGAGCGGGGGGGCCAACTCCTACGAGCAGTACTTC.

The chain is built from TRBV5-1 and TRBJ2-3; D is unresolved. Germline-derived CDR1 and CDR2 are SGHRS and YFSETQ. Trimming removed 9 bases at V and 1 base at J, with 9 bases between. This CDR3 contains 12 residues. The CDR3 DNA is TGCGCCACCGGCCAGGGCACAGATACGCAGTATTTT. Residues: CATGQGTDTQYF.

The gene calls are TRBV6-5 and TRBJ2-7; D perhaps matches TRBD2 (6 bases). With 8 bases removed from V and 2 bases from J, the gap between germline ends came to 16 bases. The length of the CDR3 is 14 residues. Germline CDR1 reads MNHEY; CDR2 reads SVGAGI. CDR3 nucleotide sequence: TGTGCCAGCGGGGGAACGGGAGATACCTACGAGCAGTACTTC. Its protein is CASGGTGDTYEQYF.

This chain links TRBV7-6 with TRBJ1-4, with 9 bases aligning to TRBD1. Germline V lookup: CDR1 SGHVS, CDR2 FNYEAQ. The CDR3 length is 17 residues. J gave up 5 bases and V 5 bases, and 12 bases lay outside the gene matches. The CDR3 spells CASSAEQGAFGNEKLFF. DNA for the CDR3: TGTGCCAGCAGCGCGGAACAGGGGGCTTTTGGAAATGAAAAACTGTTTTTT.

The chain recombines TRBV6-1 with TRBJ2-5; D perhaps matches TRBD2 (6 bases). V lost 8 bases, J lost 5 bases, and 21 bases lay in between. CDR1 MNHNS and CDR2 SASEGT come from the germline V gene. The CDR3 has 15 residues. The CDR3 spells CASAPASVRGETQYF. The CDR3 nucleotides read TGTGCCAGCGCACCCGCTAGCGTTCGGGGGGAGACCCAGTACTTC.

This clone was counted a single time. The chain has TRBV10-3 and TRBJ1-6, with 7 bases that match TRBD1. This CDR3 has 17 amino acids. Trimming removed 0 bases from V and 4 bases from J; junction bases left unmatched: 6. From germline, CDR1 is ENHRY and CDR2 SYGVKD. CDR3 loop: CAISESPAGGYNSPLHF. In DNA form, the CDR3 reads TGTGCCATCAGTGAGTCGCCCGCAGGGGGTTATAATTCACCCCTCCACTTT.

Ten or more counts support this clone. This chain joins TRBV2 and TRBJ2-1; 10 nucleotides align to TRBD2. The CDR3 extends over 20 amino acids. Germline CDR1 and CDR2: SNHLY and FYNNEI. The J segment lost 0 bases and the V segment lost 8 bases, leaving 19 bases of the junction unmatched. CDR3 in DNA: TGTGCCAGCTCTCGCCCCCCTAGCGGGGGCGCACGAGGCTCCTACAATGAGCAGTTCTTC. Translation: CASSRPPSGGARGSYNEQFF.

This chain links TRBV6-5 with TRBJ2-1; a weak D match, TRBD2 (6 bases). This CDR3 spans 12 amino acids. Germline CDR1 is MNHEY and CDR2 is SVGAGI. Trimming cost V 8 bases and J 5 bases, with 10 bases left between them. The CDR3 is CASGRSDNEQFF. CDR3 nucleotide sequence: TGTGCCAGCGGGAGGTCAGACAATGAGCAGTTCTTC.

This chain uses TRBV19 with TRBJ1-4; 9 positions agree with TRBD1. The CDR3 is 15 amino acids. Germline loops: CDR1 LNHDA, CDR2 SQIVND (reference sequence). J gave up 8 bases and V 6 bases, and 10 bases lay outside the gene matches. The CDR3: CASSVTGGAGEKLFF. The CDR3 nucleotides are TGTGCCAGTAGCGTTACAGGGGGCGCGGGCGAAAAACTGTTTTTT.

For the CDR3, the DNA is TGCGCCAGCAGCTTCTCAGGGGGCGCATCGCAGCCCCAGCATTTT. Its translation is CASSFSGGASQPQHF. The chain recombines TRBV5-1 with TRBJ1-5, with 8 bases lining up with TRBD1. With V trimmed by 2 bases and J by 7 bases, 8 bases remained unmatched. There are 15 residues in the CDR3. Germline V lookup: CDR1 SGHRS, CDR2 YFSETQ.

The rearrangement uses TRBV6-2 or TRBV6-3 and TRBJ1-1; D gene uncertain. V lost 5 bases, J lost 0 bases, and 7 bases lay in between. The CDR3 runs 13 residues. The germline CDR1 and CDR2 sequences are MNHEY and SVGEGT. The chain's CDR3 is CASSPLVNTEAFF. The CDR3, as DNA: TGTGCCAGCAGTCCCCTAGTGAACACTGAAGCTTTCTTT.

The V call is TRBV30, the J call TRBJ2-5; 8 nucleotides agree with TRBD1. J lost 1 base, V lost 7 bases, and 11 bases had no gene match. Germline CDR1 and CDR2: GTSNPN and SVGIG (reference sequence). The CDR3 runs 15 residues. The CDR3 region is CASGQGSSAQETQYF. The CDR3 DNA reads TGTGCCTCCGGACAGGGTTCGTCGGCCCAAGAGACCCAGTACTTC.

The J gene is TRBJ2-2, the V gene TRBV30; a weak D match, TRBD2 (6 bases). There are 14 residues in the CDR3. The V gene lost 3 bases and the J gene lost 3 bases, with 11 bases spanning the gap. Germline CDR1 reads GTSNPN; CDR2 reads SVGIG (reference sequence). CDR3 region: CAWRGLVHTGELFF. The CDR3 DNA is TGTGCCTGGAGGGGACTGGTCCACACCGGGGAGCTGTTTTTT. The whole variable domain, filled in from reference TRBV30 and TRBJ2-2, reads SQTIHQWPATLVQPVGSPLSLECTVEGTSNPNLYWYRQAAGRGLQLLFYSVGIGQISSEVPQNLSASRPQDRQFILSSKKLLLSDSGFYLCAWRGLVHTGELFFGEGSRLTVL.

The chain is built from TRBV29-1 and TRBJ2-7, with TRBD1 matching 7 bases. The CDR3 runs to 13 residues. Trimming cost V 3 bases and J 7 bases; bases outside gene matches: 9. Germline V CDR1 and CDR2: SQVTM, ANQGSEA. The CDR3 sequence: CSVETGPGGEQYF. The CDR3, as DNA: TGCAGCGTTGAGACCGGGCCAGGGGGTGAGCAGTACTTC.

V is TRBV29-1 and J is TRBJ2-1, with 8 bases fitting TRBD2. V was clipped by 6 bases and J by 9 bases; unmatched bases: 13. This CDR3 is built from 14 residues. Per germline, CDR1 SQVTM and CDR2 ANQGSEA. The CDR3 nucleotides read TGCAGCGTGGGAGGGACTAGTATGCTTGGTGAGCAGTTCTTC. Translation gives CSVGGTSMLGEQFF.

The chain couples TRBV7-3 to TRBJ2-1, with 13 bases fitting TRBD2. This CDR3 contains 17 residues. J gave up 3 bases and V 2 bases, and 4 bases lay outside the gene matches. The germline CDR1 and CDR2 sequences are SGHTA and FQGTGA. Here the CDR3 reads CASSLGTSGNYYNEQFF. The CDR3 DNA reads TGTGCCAGCAGCTTAGGGACTAGCGGGAACTACTACAATGAGCAGTTCTTC. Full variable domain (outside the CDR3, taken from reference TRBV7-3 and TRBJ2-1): GAGVSQTPSNKVTEKGKYVELRCDPISGHTALYWYRQSLGQGPEFLIYFQGTGAADDSGLPNDRFFAVRPEGSVSTLKIQRTERGDSAVYLCASSLGTSGNYYNEQFFGPGTRLTVL.

The CDR3 sequence: CASSSGPVGEQFF. In DNA form, the CDR3 reads TGTGCCAGCAGTTCAGGGCCGGTTGGGGAGCAGTTCTTC. The chain links TRBV2 to TRBJ2-1; possibly TRBD1 for D (5 bases). This CDR3 is 13 amino acids long. V lost 5 bases, J lost 10 bases, and 15 bases lay in between. CDR1 is SNHLY, CDR2 FYNNEI, per germline.

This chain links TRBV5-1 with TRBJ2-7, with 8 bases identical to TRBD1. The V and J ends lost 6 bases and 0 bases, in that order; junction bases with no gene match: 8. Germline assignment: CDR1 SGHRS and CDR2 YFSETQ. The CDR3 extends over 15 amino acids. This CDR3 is CASMGGTGDSYEQYF. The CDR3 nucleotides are TGCGCCAGCATGGGTGGGACAGGCGACTCCTACGAGCAGTACTTC.

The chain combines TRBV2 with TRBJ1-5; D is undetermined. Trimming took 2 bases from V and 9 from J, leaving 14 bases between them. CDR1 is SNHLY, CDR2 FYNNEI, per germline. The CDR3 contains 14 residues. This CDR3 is CASSEREVVAPQHF. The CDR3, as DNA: TGTGCCAGCAGTGAAAGGGAGGTAGTGGCGCCCCAGCATTTT.

CDR3 coding DNA: TGTGCCAGCAGCTTATTCGACAGGGCCCCTGGAAACACCATATATTTT. Amino acids: CASSLFDRAPGNTIYF. The chain employs TRBV5-6 and TRBJ1-3, with TRBD1 identical over 7 bases. This CDR3 contains 16 residues. Germline trimming cut 2 bases from V and 2 bases from J; bases unmatched to any gene: 7. CDR1 is SGHDT and CDR2 is YYEEEE in the germline V gene.